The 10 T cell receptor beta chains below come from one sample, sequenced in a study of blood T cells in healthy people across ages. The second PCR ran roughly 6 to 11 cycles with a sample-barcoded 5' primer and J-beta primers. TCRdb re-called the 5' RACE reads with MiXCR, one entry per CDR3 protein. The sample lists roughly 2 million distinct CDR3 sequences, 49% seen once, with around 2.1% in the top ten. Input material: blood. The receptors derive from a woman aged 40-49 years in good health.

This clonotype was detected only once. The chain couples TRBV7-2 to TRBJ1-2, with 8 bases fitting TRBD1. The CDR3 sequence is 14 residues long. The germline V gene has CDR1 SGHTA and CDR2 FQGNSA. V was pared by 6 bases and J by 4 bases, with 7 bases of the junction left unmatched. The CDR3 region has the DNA TGTGCCAGCAGTACGGACAGGGTCGCCTATGGCTACACCTTC. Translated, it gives CASSTDRVAYGYTF.

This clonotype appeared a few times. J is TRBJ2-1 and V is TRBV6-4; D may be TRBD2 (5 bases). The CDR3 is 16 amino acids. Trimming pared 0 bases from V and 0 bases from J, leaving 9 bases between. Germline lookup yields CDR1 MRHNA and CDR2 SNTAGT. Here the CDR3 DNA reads TGTGCCAGCAGTGACTCAGCGGCCCCCTCCTACAATGAGCAGTTCTTC. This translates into CASSDSAAPSYNEQFF.

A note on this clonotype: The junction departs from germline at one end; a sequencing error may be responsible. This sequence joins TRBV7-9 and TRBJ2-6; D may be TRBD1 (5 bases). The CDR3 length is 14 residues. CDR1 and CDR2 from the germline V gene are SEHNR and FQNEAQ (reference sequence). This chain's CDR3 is CASSLSIGDNVLTF. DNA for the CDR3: TGTGCCAGCAGCCTTTCCATAGGGGACAACGTCCTGACTTTC.

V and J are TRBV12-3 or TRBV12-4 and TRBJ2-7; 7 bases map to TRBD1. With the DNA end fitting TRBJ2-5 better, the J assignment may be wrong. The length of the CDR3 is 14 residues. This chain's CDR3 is CASSTYRGGETQYF. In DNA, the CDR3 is TGTGCCAGCAGCACTTACAGGGGTGGCGAGACCCAGTACTTC.

The CDR3 loop is CASRPYGANYGYTF. CDR3 coding DNA: TGTGCCAGCAGGCCCTACGGAGCTAACTATGGCTACACCTTC. This chain uses TRBV5-6 with TRBJ1-2; no reliable D call. CDR1 is SGHDT, CDR2 YYEEEE, per germline. This CDR3 spans 14 amino acids. V lost 5 bases to trimming and J lost 0 bases, with 11 bases between them. Combining the CDR3 with reference TRBV5-6 and TRBJ1-2 gives the whole variable domain DAGVTQSPTHLIKTRGQQVTLRCSPKSGHDTVSWYQQALGQGPQFIFQYYEEEERQRGNFPDRFSGHQFPNYSSELNVNALLLGDSALYLCASRPYGANYGYTFGSGTRLTVV.

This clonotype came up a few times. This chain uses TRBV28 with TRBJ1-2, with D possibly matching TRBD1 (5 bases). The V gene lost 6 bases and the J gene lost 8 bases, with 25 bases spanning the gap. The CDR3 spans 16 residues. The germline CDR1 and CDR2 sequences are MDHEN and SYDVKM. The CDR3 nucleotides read TGTGCCAGCAGCCTCCCTGGAGGGGCTACTTTCGGAGGCTACACCTTC. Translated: CASSLPGGATFGGYTF.

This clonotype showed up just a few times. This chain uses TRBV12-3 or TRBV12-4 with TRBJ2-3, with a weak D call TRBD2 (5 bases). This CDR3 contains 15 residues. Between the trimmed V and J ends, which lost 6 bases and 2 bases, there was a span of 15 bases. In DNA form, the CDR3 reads TGTGCCAGCAGGCCCGGGATTCGATTCACAGATACGCAGTATTTT. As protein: CASRPGIRFTDTQYF.

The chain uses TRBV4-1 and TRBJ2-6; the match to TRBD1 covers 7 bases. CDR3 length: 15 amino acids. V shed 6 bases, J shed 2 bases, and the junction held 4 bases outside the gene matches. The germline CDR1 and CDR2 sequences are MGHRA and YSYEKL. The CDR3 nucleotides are TGCGCCAGCAGGATAACAGGGGCTGGGGCCAACGTCCTGACTTTC. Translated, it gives CASRITGAGANVLTF.

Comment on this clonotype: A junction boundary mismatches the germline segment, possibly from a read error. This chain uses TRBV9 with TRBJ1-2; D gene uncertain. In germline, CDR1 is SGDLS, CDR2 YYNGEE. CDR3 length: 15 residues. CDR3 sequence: CASSVESLPYYGCTF. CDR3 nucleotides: TGTGCCAGCAGCGTAGAGTCACTACCCTACTATGGCTGCACCTTC.

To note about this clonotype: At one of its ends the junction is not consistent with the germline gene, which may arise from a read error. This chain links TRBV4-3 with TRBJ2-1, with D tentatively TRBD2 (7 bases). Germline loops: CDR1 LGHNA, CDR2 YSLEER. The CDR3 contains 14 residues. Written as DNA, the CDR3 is TGTGCCAGCAGCCAAGACGGGGGAGGGGGTGAGCAGTTCTTC. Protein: CASSQDGGGGEQFF.